This T cell receptor (beta chain) was profiled in a study of T-cell memory formation after mild COVID-19. Findings of the study overall: Mostly located in CM and EM were contracting CD4+ clones, with contracting CD8+ clones located in EMRA.

V shed 6 bases and J shed 11 bases, with 15 bases lying between them. Per the germline V gene, CDR1 is SGDLS and CDR2 is YYNGEE. The CDR3 has 13 amino acids. There are a few counts of this clonotype. No antigen is known for it. MiXCR, applied by TCRdb to the 5' RACE reads, yields one record per CDR3 protein. This sample carries 45,000 to 50,000 distinct CDR3 sequences, around 7.2% of them seen once, and the ten largest clones take roughly 1.5%. The chain employs TRBV9 and TRBJ1-6; tentative D call: TRBD1 (6 bases). This receptor was identified in a man aged 18 to 30 who had mild COVID-19 (a few samples of this study predate the infection). Cell type and time point are not known. The sample taken for sequencing was PBMCs or a T cell subset sorted from them (not recorded which). CDR3 coding DNA: TGTGCCAGCACTATTACAGGGTCTACACCCCTCCACTTT. This sequence encodes CASTITGSTPLHF. Based on the CDR3 plus reference TRBV9 and TRBJ1-6, the full variable domain is DSGVTQTPKHLITATGQRVTLRCSPRSGDLSVYWYQQSLDQGLQFLIQYYNGEERAKGNILERFSAQQFPDLHSELNLSSLELGDSALYFCASTITGSTPLHFGNGTRLTVT.